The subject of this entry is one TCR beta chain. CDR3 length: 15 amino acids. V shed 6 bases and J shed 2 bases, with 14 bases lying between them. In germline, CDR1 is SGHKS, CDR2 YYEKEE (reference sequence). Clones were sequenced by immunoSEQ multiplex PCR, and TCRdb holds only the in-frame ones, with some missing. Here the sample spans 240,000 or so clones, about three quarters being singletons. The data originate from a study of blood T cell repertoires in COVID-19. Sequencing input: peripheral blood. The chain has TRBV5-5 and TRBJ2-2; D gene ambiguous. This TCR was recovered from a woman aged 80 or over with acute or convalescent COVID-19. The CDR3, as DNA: TGTGCCAGCAACAACCTAGGCAGTAACACCGGGGAGCTGTTTTTT. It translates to CASNNLGSNTGELFF.